The clone carrying this TCR beta chain occurred once. These data originate in a study of blood T cell repertoires in COVID-19. Study-level background: Specimens from acute and convalescent COVID-19 originated in the United States, Italy and Spain. Sample material is recorded as cDNA or gDNA derived from T cells, B-cell-depleted T cells, or PBMCs.

Under the authors' procedure: Counts of nucleated cells, estimated from reference gene primer amplification, were obtained. Using immunoSEQ multiplex PCR, the repertoire was profiled, and TCRdb retains in-frame clones only, with some absent. V and J calls plus clone size are reproduced from that table; the DNA served to infer D and trimming. The table shows 300,000 to 400,000 clones, with about nine tenths occurring only once. This CDR3 has 14 residues. Trimming removed 6 bases from V and 0 bases from J, with 11 bases in between. Per germline, CDR1 ENHRY and CDR2 SYGVKD. Sequenced material: peripheral blood. The chain recombines TRBV10-3 with TRBJ2-5, with D possibly TRBD1 on 5 matching bases. This TCR was recovered from a man aged 50-59 years with active or convalescent COVID-19. This chain's CDR3 is CAIRVQVNQETQYF. CDR3 coding DNA: TGTGCCATCAGGGTACAGGTTAACCAAGAGACCCAGTACTTC.